A single sample gave rise to the 18 T cell receptor beta chains below, sequenced in a study of T cell responses to AZD1222 COVID-19 vaccine. Method: immunoSEQ multiplex PCR; TCRdb's copy keeps in-frame clones and lacks some. The table includes 150,000 to 200,000 clones, about 94% detected once. Here the sequenced sample was peripheral blood, taken on day 0 of AZD1222 vaccination. Receptor source: an adult in good health.

The J gene is TRBJ2-1, the V gene TRBV6-2 or TRBV6-3; D remains ambiguous. V lost 4 bases to trimming and J lost 9 bases, with 7 bases between them. Germline CDR1 is MNHEY and CDR2 is SVGEGT. This CDR3 region has 11 residues. The CDR3 protein is CASSLLGEQFF. CDR3 bases: TGTGCCAGCAGTTTGTTAGGTGAGCAGTTCTTC.

The V and J genes are TRBV7-8 and TRBJ2-1; D is possibly TRBD2 (6 bases). Per germline, CDR1 SGHVS and CDR2 FQNEAQ. The length of the CDR3 is 18 residues. V was clipped by 5 bases and J by 5 bases, with 25 bases between them. This CDR3 is CASSQKARLGWGDNEQFF. CDR3 nucleotide sequence: TGTGCCAGCAGCCAAAAAGCTCGATTAGGCTGGGGGGACAATGAGCAGTTCTTC.

The chain uses TRBV5-1 and TRBJ2-3; D unclear. Trimming took 0 bases from V and 6 from J, leaving 5 bases between them. Germline V lookup: CDR1 SGHRS, CDR2 YFSETQ. The CDR3 has 12 residues. Written as DNA, the CDR3 is TGCGCCAGCAGCTTGGTGGGGGATACGCAGTATTTT. It translates to CASSLVGDTQYF.

The chain is built from TRBV5-1 and TRBJ2-7; TRBD2 agrees at 8 bases. The length of the CDR3 is 15 residues. CDR1 is SGHRS, CDR2 YFSETQ, per germline. V was clipped by 2 bases and J by 2 bases; unmatched bases: 6. This chain's CDR3 is CASSLPGLGTYEQYF. CDR3 nucleotide sequence: TGCGCCAGCAGCTTACCGGGACTAGGGACCTACGAGCAGTACTTC.

The chain couples TRBV7-3 to TRBJ2-1; TRBD2 agrees at 9 bases. Germline assignment: CDR1 SGHTA and CDR2 FQGTGA. This CDR3 is built from 19 residues. The V segment lost 0 bases and the J segment 3 bases; nucleotides outside the gene matches: 12. CDR3 nucleotide sequence: TGTGCCAGCAGCTTAACATCCCCGCTGGAGACTAGCGGCTACAATGAGCAGTTCTTC. It is translated as CASSLTSPLETSGYNEQFF.

This chain joins TRBV3-1 (or the pseudogene TRBV3-2) and TRBJ2-7, with 11 bases that match TRBD2. The germline gives CDR1 LGHDT, CDR2 YNNKEL (reference sequence). This CDR3 comprises 15 residues. With 1 base clipped from V and 4 bases from J, the junction kept 3 bases outside the gene matches. The CDR3 region is CASSQAIAGGYEQYF. CDR3 in DNA: TGTGCCAGCAGCCAAGCGATAGCGGGAGGGTACGAGCAGTACTTC.

The CDR3 reads CASSLDRAYEQYF. CDR3 coding DNA: TGTGCCAGCAGCTTGGACAGGGCCTACGAGCAGTACTTC. This sequence joins TRBV7-3 and TRBJ2-7; 8 bases align to TRBD1. The CDR3 sequence is 13 residues long. The germline V gene encodes CDR1 SGHTA and CDR2 FQGTGA. V shed 3 bases and J 2 bases; nucleotides not matched to a gene: 0.

The chain joins TRBV15 to TRBJ1-2; the D is unclear. The CDR3 totals 13 residues. Per germline, CDR1 LNHNV and CDR2 YYDKDF (reference sequence). Trimming removed 1 base from V and 6 bases from J, with 9 bases in between. The CDR3 DNA is TGTGCCACCAGCAGAGTCGGGGTTCATGGCTACACCTTC. It specifies CATSRVGVHGYTF.

The chain is built from TRBV12-3 or TRBV12-4 and TRBJ1-1; D ambiguous. Trimming took off 7 bases at V and 5 bases at J, with 8 bases between the two ends. The CDR3 totals 11 residues. The CDR3 sequence is CASTLGTEAFF. CDR3 nucleotide sequence: TGTGCCAGCACCTTGGGGACTGAAGCTTTCTTT.

The J gene is TRBJ2-7, the V gene TRBV10-1; 12 bases line up with TRBD1. The CDR3 extends over 18 amino acids. Germline V gene data show CDR1 as WNHNN and CDR2 as SYGVQD (reference sequence). V lost 6 bases and J lost 2; bases outside the gene matches: 14. For the CDR3, the DNA is TGCGCCAGCAGAGAGGGACAGGGGGCTAGCGAGATGACCTACGAGCAGTACTTC. Translated, it gives CASREGQGASEMTYEQYF.

The genes are TRBV6-5 and TRBJ1-3; the D gene is possibly TRBD1 (5 bases). Trimming took 7 bases from V and 2 from J, leaving 12 bases between them. The CDR3 covers 14 residues. Germline CDR1 is MNHEY and CDR2 is SVGAGI. The CDR3 sequence is CASKQAGAGNTIYF. CDR3 bases: TGTGCCAGCAAGCAGGCGGGGGCTGGAAACACCATATATTTT.

The chain combines TRBV7-6 with TRBJ1-3, with 7 positions matching TRBD1. The junction had 4 bases not matched to a gene; V was cut back by 5 bases and J by 0 bases. This CDR3 contains 15 residues. Germline lookup yields CDR1 SGHVS and CDR2 FNYEAQ. CDR3 residues: CASSRRQGSGNTIYF. CDR3 DNA: TGTGCCAGCAGCCGCCGACAGGGCTCTGGAAACACCATATATTTT.

This clone was counted once. V is TRBV27 and J is TRBJ2-1, with TRBD2 matching 12 bases. V lost 7 bases, J lost 5 bases, and 18 bases stayed unmatched. The CDR3 sequence is 19 residues long. CDR1 is MNHEY, CDR2 SMNVEV, per germline (reference sequence). This CDR3 is CASNHVGLAGGGTNNEQFF. For the CDR3, the DNA is TGTGCCAGCAATCACGTGGGGCTAGCGGGAGGGGGGACTAACAATGAGCAGTTCTTC.

The J gene is TRBJ1-2, the V gene TRBV9; TRBD1 matches at 10 bases. CDR1 is SGDLS, CDR2 YYNGEE, per germline. Losses at the gene ends were 3 bases for V and 7 bases for J; bases not matched to a gene: 9. The CDR3 sequence is 15 residues long. This CDR3 reads CASSESRQGAGGYTF. CDR3 sequence (DNA): TGTGCCAGCAGCGAAAGCAGACAGGGGGCGGGTGGCTACACCTTC.

This rearrangement joins TRBV4-1 to TRBJ1-1, with 7 positions matching TRBD1. Trimming at V came to 0 bases and at J to 2 bases, leaving 3 bases not matched to a gene. The CDR3 length is 15 residues. Germline V gives CDR1 MGHRA, CDR2 YSYEKL. The CDR3 is CASSQDWDSNTEAFF. The CDR3 region has the DNA TGCGCCAGCAGCCAAGATTGGGACAGCAACACTGAAGCTTTCTTT.

This clone was observed a handful of times. The chain recombines TRBV28 with TRBJ1-5; 10 bases map to TRBD1. Per germline, CDR1 MDHEN and CDR2 SYDVKM. V was clipped by 5 bases and J by 5 bases; unmatched bases: 6. This CDR3 spans 15 amino acids. The CDR3 DNA reads as TGTGCCAGCAGTCTTCCCGGGACAGGGGATCAGCCCCAGCATTTT. It translates to CASSLPGTGDQPQHF.

This clone has just one count. The chain recombines TRBV14 with TRBJ1-2; no clear D gene. Trimming shortened V by 1 base and J by 5 bases, and 11 bases separated the two germline ends. Germline CDR1 and CDR2: SGHDN and FVKESK. The CDR3 is 14 residues long. CDR3 bases: TGTGCCAGCAGCCAAGTTTTTGGCCCATATGGCTACACCTTC. Translation: CASSQVFGPYGYTF. Drawing the rest from reference TRBV14 and TRBJ1-2, the complete variable domain is EAGVTQFPSHSVIEKGQTVTLRCDPISGHDNLYWYRRVMGKEIKFLLHFVKESKQDESGMPNNRFLAERTGGTYSTLKVQPAELEDSGVYFCASSQVFGPYGYTFGSGTRLTVV.

The genes are TRBV5-1 and TRBJ2-1, with TRBD2 matching over 7 bases. The CDR3 has 15 residues. V shed 2 bases and J 3 bases; nucleotides not matched to a gene: 5. Germline CDR1 and CDR2: SGHRS and YFSETQ. Here the CDR3 reads CASSFGGGSYNEQFF. The CDR3 nucleotides read TGCGCCAGCAGCTTCGGTGGCGGGAGCTACAATGAGCAGTTCTTC.